Sequencing of this T cell receptor (beta chain) was carried out in a study of CD8+ T cells in alopecia areata. Study observations and caveats: Given one nonresponder, whether baseline CD8+ expansion relates to response remains uncertain. Scalp clonality, along with expanded CD8+ clones among the top 100, was significantly decreased by tofacitinib.

Remarks on this clone: Its specificity is unknown.

Extracted RNA was reverse transcribed, and the resulting cDNA served as sequencing template. Clones were sequenced by immunoSEQ multiplex PCR, and TCRdb holds only the in-frame ones, with some missing. The sample holds about 180,000 clones, 53% seen once. As for treatment: oral pan-JAK inhibitor, 5-10 mg twice daily. Patients with alopecia areata provided lesional scalp punch biopsies as well as peripheral blood. Sorting of CD4+ and CD8+ T cells was performed on PBMCs. The sequencing used CD8+ T cells sorted from blood, collected at week 24, from a patient treated with tofacitinib. The receptor's source is a human donor with alopecia areata.

As DNA, the CDR3 is TGTGCCAGCAGCTTGGCAGTGAACACTGAAGCTTTCTTT. Protein product: CASSLAVNTEAFF. V and J are TRBV5-6 and TRBJ1-1; D remains ambiguous. Germline assignment: CDR1 SGHDT and CDR2 YYEEEE. There are 13 residues in the CDR3. The V and J ends lost 0 bases and 0 bases respectively, with 3 bases between them.